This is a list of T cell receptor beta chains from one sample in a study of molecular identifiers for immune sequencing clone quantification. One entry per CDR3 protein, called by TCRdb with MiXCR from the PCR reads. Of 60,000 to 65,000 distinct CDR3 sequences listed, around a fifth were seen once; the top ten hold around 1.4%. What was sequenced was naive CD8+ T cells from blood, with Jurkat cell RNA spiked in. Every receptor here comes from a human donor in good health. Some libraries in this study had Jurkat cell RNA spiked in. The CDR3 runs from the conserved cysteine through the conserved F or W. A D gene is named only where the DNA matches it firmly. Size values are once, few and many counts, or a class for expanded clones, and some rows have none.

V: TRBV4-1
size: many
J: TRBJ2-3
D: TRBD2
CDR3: CASSQPLAGGTDTQYF
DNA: TGCGCCAGCAGCCAACCCTTAGCGGGAGGGACAGATACGCAGTATTTT

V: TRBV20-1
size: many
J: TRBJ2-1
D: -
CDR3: CSVSTEQAYNEQFF
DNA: TGCAGTGTGTCGACGGAGCAAGCCTACAATGAGCAGTTCTTC

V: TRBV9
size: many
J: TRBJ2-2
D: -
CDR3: CASSVRTANTGELFF
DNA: TGTGCCAGCAGCGTAAGGACGGCGAACACCGGGGAGCTGTTTTTT

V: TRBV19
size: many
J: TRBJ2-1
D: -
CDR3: CASSIDGPLSYNEQFF
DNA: TGTGCCAGTAGTATAGACGGGCCCCTCTCCTACAATGAGCAGTTCTTC

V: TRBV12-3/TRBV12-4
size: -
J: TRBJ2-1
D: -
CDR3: CASTTPGANEQFF
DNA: TGTGCCAGCACTACTCCGGGAGCGAATGAGCAGTTCTTC

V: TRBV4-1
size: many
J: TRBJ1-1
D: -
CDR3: CASSRGPGTEAFF
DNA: TGCGCCAGCAGCCGAGGACCGGGCACTGAAGCTTTCTTT

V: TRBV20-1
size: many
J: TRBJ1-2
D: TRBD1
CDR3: CSAPRGTGVPTNYGYTF
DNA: TGCAGTGCTCCCCGGGGGACAGGAGTCCCCACTAACTATGGCTACACCTTC

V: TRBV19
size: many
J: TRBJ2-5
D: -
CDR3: CASSASGPLGETQYF
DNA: TGTGCCAGTAGTGCGTCGGGCCCATTGGGGGAGACCCAGTACTTC

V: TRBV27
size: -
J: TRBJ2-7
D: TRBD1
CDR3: CASSLTGFEQYF
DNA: TGTGCCAGCAGTTTGACAGGGTTCGAGCAGTACTTC

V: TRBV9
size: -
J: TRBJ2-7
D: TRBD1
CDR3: CASSVGRGNSDEQYF
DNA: TGTGCCAGCAGCGTAGGCAGGGGGAATTCCGACGAGCAGTACTTC

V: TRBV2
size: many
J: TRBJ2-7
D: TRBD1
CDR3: CASRPGQGIDEQYF
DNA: TGTGCCAGCAGACCCGGACAGGGGATTGACGAGCAGTACTTC

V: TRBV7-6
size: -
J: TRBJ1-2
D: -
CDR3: CASSPTMGDGYTF
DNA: TGTGCCAGCAGCCCCACGATGGGGGATGGCTACACCTTC

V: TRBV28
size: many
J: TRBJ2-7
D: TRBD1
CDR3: CASGTDGTIEQYF
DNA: TGTGCCAGCGGGACAGACGGAACTATCGAGCAGTACTTC

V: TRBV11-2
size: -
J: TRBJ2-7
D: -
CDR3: CASSFPGGREQYF
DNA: TGTGCCAGCAGCTTCCCCGGGGGTAGGGAGCAGTACTTC

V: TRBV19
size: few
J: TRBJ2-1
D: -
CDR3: CASSIVSGTVNEQFF
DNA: TGTGCCAGTAGTATTGTTAGCGGTACTGTCAATGAGCAGTTCTTC

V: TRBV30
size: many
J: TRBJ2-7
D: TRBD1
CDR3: CAWRETGGEQYF
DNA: TGTGCCTGGAGGGAGACAGGGGGCGAGCAGTACTTC

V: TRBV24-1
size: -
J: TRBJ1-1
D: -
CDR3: CATNDPVDQAFF
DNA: TGTGCCACCAATGATCCGGTCGATCAAGCTTTCTTT

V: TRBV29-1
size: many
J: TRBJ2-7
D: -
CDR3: CSVEERDEQYF
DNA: TGCAGCGTTGAAGAGCGGGACGAGCAGTACTTC

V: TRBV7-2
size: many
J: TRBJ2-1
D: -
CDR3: CASSLGGGAYNEQFF
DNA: TGTGCCAGCAGCTTAGGGGGAGGCGCCTACAATGAGCAGTTCTTC

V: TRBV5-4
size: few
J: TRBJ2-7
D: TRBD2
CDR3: CASSWGLGAYEQYF
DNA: TGTGCCAGCAGCTGGGGACTAGGGGCCTACGAGCAGTACTTC

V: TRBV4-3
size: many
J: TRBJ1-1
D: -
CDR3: CASSQGTNTEAFF
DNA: TGCGCCAGCAGCCAAGGGACAAACACTGAAGCTTTCTTT

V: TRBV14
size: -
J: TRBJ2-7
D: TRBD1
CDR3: CAGSQYGTVDRNYEQYF
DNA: TGTGCCGGCAGCCAGTACGGGACAGTGGATAGGAACTACGAGCAGTACTTC

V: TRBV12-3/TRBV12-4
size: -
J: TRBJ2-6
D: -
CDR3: CASRRGGPLTF
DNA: TGTGCCAGCAGGAGAGGCGGCCCTCTGACTTTC

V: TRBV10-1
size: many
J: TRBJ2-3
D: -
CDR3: CASSAGITDTQYF
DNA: TGCGCCAGCAGTGCCGGGATAACAGATACGCAGTATTTT

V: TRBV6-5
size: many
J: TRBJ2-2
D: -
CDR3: CASSYDSGTGELFF
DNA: TGTGCCAGCAGTTACGATTCCGGCACCGGGGAGCTGTTTTTT

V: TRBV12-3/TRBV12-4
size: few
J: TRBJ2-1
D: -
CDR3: CASTIAVSYNEQFF
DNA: TGTGCCAGCACCATAGCGGTCTCCTACAATGAGCAGTTCTTC

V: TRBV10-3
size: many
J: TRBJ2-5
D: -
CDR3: CAIGSDQETQYF
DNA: TGTGCCATCGGCAGTGATCAAGAGACCCAGTACTTC

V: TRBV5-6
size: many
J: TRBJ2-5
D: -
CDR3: CASTRAGALGQGTQYF
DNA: TGTGCCAGCACCAGGGCGGGGGCTCTTGGACAGGGGACCCAGTACTTC

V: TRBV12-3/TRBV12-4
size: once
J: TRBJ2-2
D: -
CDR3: CASSQAGELFF
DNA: TGTGCCAGCAGCCAAGCCGGGGAGCTGTTTTTT

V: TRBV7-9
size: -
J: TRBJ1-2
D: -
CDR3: CASTPVGDYGYTF
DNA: TGTGCCAGCACCCCGGTAGGGGACTATGGCTACACCTTC

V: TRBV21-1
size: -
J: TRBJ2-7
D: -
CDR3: CASSKVGLFEAYEQYF
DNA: TGTGCCAGCAGCAAAGTGGGGCTCTTTGAGGCCTACGAGCAGTACTTC

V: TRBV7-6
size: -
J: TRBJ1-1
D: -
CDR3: CASSLAPGTEAFF
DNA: TGTGCCAGCAGCTTAGCTCCCGGCACTGAAGCTTTCTTT

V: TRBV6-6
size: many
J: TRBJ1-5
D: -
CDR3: CAGGVQPQHF
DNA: TGTGCGGGGGGAGTTCAGCCCCAGCATTTT

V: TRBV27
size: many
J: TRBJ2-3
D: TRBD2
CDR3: CASSLWREADAGTQYF
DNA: TGTGCCAGCAGTTTGTGGCGGGAGGCCGATGCCGGTACGCAGTATTTT

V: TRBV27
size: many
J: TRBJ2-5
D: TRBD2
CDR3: CASSSASGRAGQETQYF
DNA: TGTGCCAGCAGTTCGGCTAGCGGGAGGGCTGGGCAAGAGACCCAGTACTTC

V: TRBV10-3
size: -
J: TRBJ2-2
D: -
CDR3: CAIGGSQNTGGLLF
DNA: TGTGCCATAGGCGGGAGCCAAAACACCGGGGGGCTGCTTTTT

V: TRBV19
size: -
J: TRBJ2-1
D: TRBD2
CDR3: CASSIDPLAVNEQFF
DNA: TGTGCCAGTAGTATAGATCCGCTAGCGGTCAATGAGCAGTTCTTC

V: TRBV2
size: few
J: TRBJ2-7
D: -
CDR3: CAIRGPRSEQYF
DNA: TGTGCAATCCGTGGCCCCCGGAGCGAGCAGTACTTC

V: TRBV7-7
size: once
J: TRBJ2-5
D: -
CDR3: CASSPGAYGGQETQYF
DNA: TGTGCCAGCAGCCCCGGGGCATATGGGGGCCAAGAGACCCAGTACTTC

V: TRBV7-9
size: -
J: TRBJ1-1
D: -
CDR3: CASSLSNTEASF
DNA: TGTGCCAGCAGCTTGTCGAACACTGAAGCTTCCTTT